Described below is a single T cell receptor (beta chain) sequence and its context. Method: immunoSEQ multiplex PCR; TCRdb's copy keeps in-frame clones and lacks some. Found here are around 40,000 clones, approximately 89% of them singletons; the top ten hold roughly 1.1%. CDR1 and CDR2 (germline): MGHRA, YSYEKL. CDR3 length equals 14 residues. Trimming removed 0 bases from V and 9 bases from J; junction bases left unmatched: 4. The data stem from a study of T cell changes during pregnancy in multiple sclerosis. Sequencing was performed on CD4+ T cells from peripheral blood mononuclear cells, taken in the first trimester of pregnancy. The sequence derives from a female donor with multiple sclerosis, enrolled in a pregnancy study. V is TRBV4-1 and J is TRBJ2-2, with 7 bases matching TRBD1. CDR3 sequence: CASSQERGGRELFF. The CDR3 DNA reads TGCGCCAGCAGCCAAGAGAGAGGGGGCAGGGAGCTGTTTTTT.